This T cell receptor beta chain appears in the sequencing data of a study of blood T cells in healthy people across ages. V dropped 3 bases and J dropped 0 bases, with 6 bases sitting between them. CDR1 is MDHEN, CDR2 SYDVKM, per germline. This CDR3 is 14 amino acids long. With a J-beta primer mix and a sample-barcoded 5' primer, a second PCR ran about 7 to 11 cycles. TCRdb reprocessed the 5' RACE reads with MiXCR, giving one entry per CDR3 protein. The sample yields hundreds of thousands of distinct CDR3 sequences, approximately 25% seen once. These data were also filed under a second study, of T cells of mothers and their children. That source adds: Donation was provided by three healthy Caucasian mothers along with their six children.

The V call is TRBV28, the J call TRBJ2-1; D gene unclear. The TCR sequence derives from a boy aged 10-17 years in good health. Specimen: blood. In DNA, the CDR3 is TGTGCCAGCAGTTTCTATCTCTCCTACAATGAGCAGTTCTTC. As protein: CASSFYLSYNEQFF.